These 22 T cell receptor beta chains originate from one sample sequenced in a study of T cell responses to AZD1222 COVID-19 vaccine (TCRdb year 2021). Library creation used the immunoSEQ multiplex PCR assay. Held by TCRdb, this immuneACCESS table contains in-frame sequences only and omits some clones. Under half of the omission traces to an unresolved V gene where checked; the cause of the rest is unknown. The sample contains around 96,000 clones, 90% to 95% of them found a single time. Of the sample, 11% is held by the ten largest clones. The intended sense of this specimen's time point label: about 28 days (+/-7) after the second vaccine dose. Sequencing was performed on peripheral blood, taken 28 days after the second AZD1222 dose. All receptors come from an adult who received the AZD1222 COVID-19 vaccine.

The V gene is TRBV3-1 (or the pseudogene TRBV3-2), the J gene TRBJ1-2; tentatively, D is TRBD1 (6 bases). The ends were cut back, 4 bases at V and 1 base at J, with 10 bases in the middle. Germline V gene sequence: CDR1 LGHDT, CDR2 YNNKEL (reference sequence). The CDR3 is 14 residues long. The CDR3: CASSPRQDNYGYTF. CDR3 nucleotide sequence: TGTGCCAGCAGCCCCCGACAGGATAACTATGGCTACACCTTC.

This clone has only one observation. The rearrangement joins TRBV10-3 to TRBJ1-1, with a weak D call TRBD1 (5 bases). The V gene lost 0 bases and the J gene lost 2 bases, with 13 bases spanning the gap. Germline V gene data show CDR1 as ENHRY and CDR2 as SYGVKD. The CDR3 has 16 residues. The CDR3 loop is CAISESHRDLNTEAFF. CDR3 nucleotides: TGTGCCATCAGTGAGTCGCACCGGGACTTAAACACTGAAGCTTTCTTT.

The V gene is TRBV7-9, the J gene TRBJ1-4; D is perhaps TRBD1 (6 bases). Trimming pared 1 base from V and 0 bases from J, leaving 12 bases between. The CDR3 contains 17 residues. Germline V CDR1 and CDR2: SEHNR, FQNEAQ (reference sequence). The CDR3 protein is CASSLGQGRATNEKLFF. CDR3 coding DNA: TGTGCCAGCAGCTTAGGTCAGGGGAGAGCAACTAATGAAAAACTGTTTTTT.

The J gene is TRBJ1-5, the V gene TRBV6-6; D unclear. With 2 bases removed from V and 3 bases from J, the gap between germline ends came to 14 bases. The germline CDR1 and CDR2 sequences are MNHNY and SVGAGI (reference sequence). This CDR3 has 16 residues. The CDR3 nucleotides read TGTGCCAGCAGTTACGTGCCCCGGGAACCCAATCAGCCCCAGCATTTT. As protein: CASSYVPREPNQPQHF.

This clone has just one count. The chain is built from TRBV19 and TRBJ1-5; no reliable D call. This CDR3 is 15 amino acids long. Germline loops: CDR1 LNHDA, CDR2 SQIVND (reference sequence). Trimming shortened V by 0 bases and J by 2 bases, and 8 bases separated the two germline ends. The CDR3 DNA sequence: TGTGCCAGTAGTATAGAGGGCCAAGGCAATCAGCCCCAGCATTTT. Protein: CASSIEGQGNQPQHF. Using reference TRBV19 and TRBJ1-5 for the parts outside the CDR3, the full variable domain is DGGITQSPKYLFRKEGQNVTLSCEQNLNHDAMYWYRQDPGQGLRLIYYSQIVNDFQKGDIAEGYSVSREKKESFPLTVTSAQKNPTAFYLCASSIEGQGNQPQHFGDGTRLSIL.

The V call is TRBV5-1, the J call TRBJ2-2, with 7 positions matching TRBD1. This CDR3 has 15 amino acids. The V segment lost 4 bases and the J segment 5 bases; nucleotides outside the gene matches: 8. Per the germline V gene, CDR1 is SGHRS and CDR2 is YFSETQ. CDR3 protein: CASSPDRVGTGELFF. The CDR3 nucleotides are TGCGCCAGCAGCCCCGACAGGGTGGGAACCGGGGAGCTGTTTTTT.

Concerning this clone: Additional DNA sequences in this sample encode the identical CDR3. V is TRBV18 and J is TRBJ2-5; TRBD1 matches 7 bases. V was clipped by 3 bases and J by 2 bases; unmatched bases: 3. The CDR3 is made up of 14 amino acids. Germline CDR1 is KGHSH and CDR2 is LQKENI. DNA of the CDR3: TGTGCCAGCTCACCCACAGGGGTTCAAGAGACCCAGTACTTC. Translation gives CASSPTGVQETQYF. Complete variable domain (other parts from reference TRBV18 and TRBJ2-5): NAGVMQNPRHLVRRRGQEARLRCSPMKGHSHVYWYRQLPEEGLKFMVYLQKENIIDESGMPKERFSAEFPKEGPSILRIQQVVRGDSAAYFCASSPTGVQETQYFGPGTRLLVL.

The chain employs TRBV2 and TRBJ1-2; TRBD1 might be the D (5 bases). The CDR3 covers 12 residues. V gave up 7 bases and J gave up 4 bases, with 10 bases separating them. Germline V lookup: CDR1 SNHLY, CDR2 FYNNEI. The CDR3 reads CASIGDSYGYTF. As DNA, the CDR3 is TGTGCCAGCATCGGGGACTCCTATGGCTACACCTTC.

The rearrangement joins TRBV5-8 to TRBJ1-5; 10 bases line up with TRBD1. CDR3 size: 15 residues. Germline V gene data show CDR1 as SGHTS and CDR2 as YDEGEE. V lost 5 bases to trimming and J lost 2 bases; unmatched junction nucleotides: 4. Written as DNA, the CDR3 is TGTGCCAGCAGAGACAGGGGGCTCGGCAATCAGCCCCAGCATTTT. This encodes CASRDRGLGNQPQHF.

This clone was detected a few times. This rearrangement joins TRBV11-2 to TRBJ1-1, with 8 positions matching TRBD1. The germline V gene encodes CDR1 SGHAT and CDR2 FQNNGV. This CDR3 region has 16 residues. J gave up 1 base and V 3 bases, and 7 bases lay outside the gene matches. CDR3 amino acids: CASSLRQGRWNTEAFF. The CDR3 DNA reads as TGTGCCAGCAGCTTGCGACAGGGGAGGTGGAACACTGAAGCTTTCTTT.

V and J are TRBV5-1 and TRBJ2-5; 7 nucleotides match TRBD2. CDR1 SGHRS and CDR2 YFSETQ come from the germline V gene. The CDR3 covers 14 residues. V was clipped by 4 bases and J by 2 bases; unmatched bases: 5. The CDR3 region has the DNA TGCGCCAGCAGCCCGAGCGGGGCGCAAGAGACCCAGTACTTC. Its protein is CASSPSGAQETQYF.

The chain joins TRBV10-2 to TRBJ1-4; TRBD1 agrees at 9 bases. The CDR3 runs to 16 residues. Germline CDR1 is WSHSY and CDR2 is SAAADI. V shed 6 bases, J shed 6 bases, and the junction held 11 bases outside the gene matches. This chain's CDR3 is CASRWSPGQGHEKLFF. The DNA of the CDR3 is TGCGCCAGCAGATGGTCTCCGGGACAGGGCCATGAAAAACTGTTTTTT.

This chain uses TRBV9 with TRBJ1-2; D is perhaps TRBD1 (5 bases). V gave up 0 bases and J gave up 7 bases, with 19 bases separating them. Germline V gives CDR1 SGDLS, CDR2 YYNGEE. The CDR3 extends over 16 amino acids. The CDR3, as DNA: TGTGCCAGCAGCGTAGGAAAGGGAAGTGGGGGTAGTGGCTACACCTTC. Translating gives CASSVGKGSGGSGYTF.

The CDR3 loop is CASKQGGNTEAFF. Here the CDR3 DNA reads TGTGCCAGCAAACAGGGGGGGAACACTGAAGCTTTCTTT. The genes are TRBV6-5 and TRBJ1-1; TRBD1 matches 8 bases. The CDR3 runs to 13 residues. The germline V gene has CDR1 MNHEY and CDR2 SVGAGI. The J segment lost 1 base and the V segment lost 7 bases, leaving 2 bases of the junction unmatched.

The chain combines TRBV9 with TRBJ2-5, with TRBD2 identical over 8 bases. Unmatched junction bases numbered 10, after V lost 4 bases and J lost 5 bases. CDR1 and CDR2 (germline): SGDLS, YYNGEE. The CDR3 extends over 15 amino acids. The CDR3 is CASSPRGGPGETQYF. The CDR3 bases are TGTGCCAGCAGCCCGCGCGGGGGGCCAGGGGAGACCCAGTACTTC.

The chain employs TRBV12-3 or TRBV12-4 and TRBJ2-7; D gene ambiguous. V was cut by 8 bases and J by 3 bases, with 8 bases left in between. This CDR3 spans 11 amino acids. CDR3 in amino acids: CASASYYEQYF. CDR3 DNA: TGTGCCAGCGCGTCCTACTACGAGCAGTACTTC.

The J gene is TRBJ2-1, the V gene TRBV27; 10 positions agree with TRBD1. The V and J ends lost 5 bases and 4 bases, in that order; junction bases with no gene match: 8. Germline V gene lookup returns CDR1 MNHEY and CDR2 SMNVEV (reference sequence). The CDR3 has 16 amino acids. The CDR3 bases are TGTGCCAGCAGTCCCCGGACAGGGGGTATATACAATGAGCAGTTCTTC. This encodes CASSPRTGGIYNEQFF.

The chain carries TRBV28 and TRBJ2-3, with D unresolved. The germline V and J ends were trimmed by 4 bases and 2 bases, with 4 bases remaining between them. Germline V lookup: CDR1 MDHEN, CDR2 SYDVKM. The CDR3 contains 12 residues. DNA of the CDR3: TGTGCCAGCAGTTCGGTCACAGATACGCAGTATTTT. Its protein product is CASSSVTDTQYF. Looking up the rest from reference TRBV28 and TRBJ2-3 gives the full variable domain: DVKVTQSSRYLVKRTGEKVFLECVQDMDHENMFWYRQDPGLGLRLIYFSYDVKMKEKGDIPEGYSVSREKKERFSLILESASTNQTSMYLCASSSVTDTQYFGPGTRLTVL.

The chain couples TRBV30 to TRBJ1-3, with D hard to call. There are 13 residues in the CDR3. V was pared by 2 bases and J by 0 bases, with 5 bases between. Germline loops: CDR1 GTSNPN, CDR2 SVGIG (reference sequence). The CDR3: CAWSIRSGNTIYF. CDR3 bases: TGTGCCTGGAGTATCCGCTCTGGAAACACCATATATTTT.

This clone was seen just once. This sequence joins TRBV7-9 and TRBJ2-3, with a weak D call TRBD2 (6 bases). Germline V gene sequence: CDR1 SEHNR, CDR2 FQNEAQ (reference sequence). CDR3 size: 15 residues. Deletions cut 5 bases from V and 4 bases from J, with 16 bases between. CDR3 DNA sequence: TGTGCCAGCAGCCCCCAAAGTGGGGAGGCAGATACGCAGTATTTT. This gives the protein CASSPQSGEADTQYF. Based on the CDR3 plus reference TRBV7-9 and TRBJ2-3, the full variable domain is DTGVSQNPRHKITKRGQNVTFRCDPISEHNRLYWYRQTLGQGPEFLTYFQNEAQLEKSRLLSDRFSAERPKGSFSTLEIQRTEQGDSAMYLCASSPQSGEADTQYFGPGTRLTVL.

The chain links TRBV7-9 to TRBJ1-2, with D possibly TRBD1 on 5 matching bases. Germline CDR1 SEHNR, CDR2 FQNEAQ (reference sequence). V was clipped by 5 bases and J by 7 bases, with 17 bases between them. CDR3 length: 14 amino acids. The CDR3 loop reads CASSRDSLVGGYTF. The CDR3 DNA reads as TGTGCCAGCAGCCGCGACAGTTTGGTAGGTGGCTACACCTTC.

V and J are TRBV5-1 and TRBJ2-1, with 10 nucleotides matching TRBD2. The CDR3 totals 17 residues. The trim removed 6 bases at V and 1 base at J, leaving 10 bases unmatched. Germline V CDR1 and CDR2: SGHRS, YFSETQ. The CDR3 sequence is CASTRTSGPLSYNEQFF. CDR3 DNA: TGCGCCAGCACCCGGACTAGCGGCCCTCTTTCCTACAATGAGCAGTTCTTC.